This record covers a single T cell receptor beta chain. Its antigen is not known. The CDR3 length is 13 residues. Germline CDR1 is SGDLS and CDR2 is YYNGEE. V dropped 2 bases and J dropped 8 bases, with 11 bases sitting between them. Measured with immunoSEQ multiplex PCR; TCRdb has only the in-frame clones, and not every one. The sample records around 100,000 clones, 70% to 90% being singletons. This sample was included in a study of T cell responses to AZD1222 COVID-19 vaccine. Study outcomes and limitations: After the peak T cell response, and only then, were repertoires sampled. Baseline seropositivity characterized only a handful of AZD1222 recipients. There were mostly white British donors and more females than males, and clonal diversity was possibly underestimated. Reportedly, nearly half the spike-specific TCRs target unmutated variant regions.

V usage is TRBV9 and J usage is TRBJ2-1; D ambiguous. Specimen: peripheral blood, collected 28 days after the second AZD1222 dose. This TCR derives from an adult who received the AZD1222 COVID-19 vaccine. The CDR3 sequence is CASSVDGSDEQFF. The DNA of the CDR3 is TGTGCCAGCAGCGTGGACGGTTCGGATGAGCAGTTCTTC.